This TCR beta chain was identified during a study of cytomegalovirus exposure and HLA in healthy donors. Here immunoSEQ multiplex PCR was the method, and the copy in TCRdb shows in-frame clones only, minus some. The table lists about 130,000 clones, about nine tenths of them singletons, with approximately 3.3% in the top ten. CDR1 is SGHRS, CDR2 YFSETQ, per germline. V shed 4 bases and J 5 bases; nucleotides not matched to a gene: 9. The CDR3 runs 17 residues. This TCR was sampled from a man aged 30 to 45 in good health and CMV-seronegative. The chain uses TRBV5-1 and TRBJ2-2; 12 bases align to TRBD2. What was sequenced was PBMCs. CDR3 DNA: TGCGCCAGCAGCACTCGACTAGCGGGGGTCTCTACCGGGGAGCTGTTTTTT. Its translation is CASSTRLAGVSTGELFF.